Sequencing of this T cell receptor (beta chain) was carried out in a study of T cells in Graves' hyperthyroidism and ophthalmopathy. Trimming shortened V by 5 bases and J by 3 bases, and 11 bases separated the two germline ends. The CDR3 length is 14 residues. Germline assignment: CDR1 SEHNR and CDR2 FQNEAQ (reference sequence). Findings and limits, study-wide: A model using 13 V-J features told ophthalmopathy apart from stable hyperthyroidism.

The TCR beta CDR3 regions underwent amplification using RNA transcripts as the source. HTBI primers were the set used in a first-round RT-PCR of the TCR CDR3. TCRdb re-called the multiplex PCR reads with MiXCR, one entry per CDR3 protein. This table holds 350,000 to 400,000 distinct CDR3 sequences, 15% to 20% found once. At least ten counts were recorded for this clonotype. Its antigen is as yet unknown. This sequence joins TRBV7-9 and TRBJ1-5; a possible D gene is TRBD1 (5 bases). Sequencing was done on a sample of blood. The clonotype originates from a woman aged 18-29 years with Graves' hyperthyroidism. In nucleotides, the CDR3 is TGTGCCAGCAGCATTGGGACGGACAATCAGCCCCAGCATTTT. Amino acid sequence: CASSIGTDNQPQHF.